This TCR beta chain appears in the sequencing data of a study of CD8+CD57+ T cells in acquired aplastic anemia. Genomic DNA served as template for TCR beta VDJ and CDR3 profiling. TCRdb re-derived calls from the reads in MiXCR, one entry per CDR3 protein. The sample lists about 160,000 distinct CDR3 sequences, 45% to 55% occurring once. Before being chosen for sequencing, patients had shown CD8+CD57+ cell expansion by flow cytometry. Trimming cost V 2 bases and J 0 bases; bases outside gene matches: 4. Germline V gene sequence: CDR1 SGHAT, CDR2 FQNNGV. The CDR3 totals 18 residues. The sequenced sample consisted of sorted CD4+, CD8+, or CD8+CD57+ T cells (not recorded which) from PBMCs. The J gene is TRBJ2-1, the V gene TRBV11-2; TRBD2 agrees at 13 bases. The clonotype was recovered from a human donor with aplastic anemia. CDR3 in DNA: TGTGCCAGCAGCTTACAACTAGCGGGAGGGAGCTCCTACAATGAGCAGTTCTTC. Residues: CASSLQLAGGSSYNEQFF.